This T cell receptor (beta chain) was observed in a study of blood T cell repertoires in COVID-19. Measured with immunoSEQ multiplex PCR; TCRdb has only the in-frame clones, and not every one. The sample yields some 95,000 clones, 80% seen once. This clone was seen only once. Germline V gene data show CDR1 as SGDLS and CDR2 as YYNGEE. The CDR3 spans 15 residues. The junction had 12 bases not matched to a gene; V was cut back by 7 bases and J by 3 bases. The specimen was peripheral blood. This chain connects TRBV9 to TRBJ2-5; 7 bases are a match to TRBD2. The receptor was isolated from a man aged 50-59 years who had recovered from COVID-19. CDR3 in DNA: TGTGCCAGCTCTCGAGCGGGGAGATCGAAAGAGACCCAGTACTTC. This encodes CASSRAGRSKETQYF. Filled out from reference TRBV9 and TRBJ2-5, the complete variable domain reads DSGVTQTPKHLITATGQRVTLRCSPRSGDLSVYWYQQSLDQGLQFLIQYYNGEERAKGNILERFSAQQFPDLHSELNLSSLELGDSALYFCASSRAGRSKETQYFGPGTRLLVL.